These T cell receptor beta chains were read from a single sample in a study of lung T cells in sarcoidosis with Löfgren's syndrome. TCRdb redid the calling of the reads with MiXCR, one entry per CDR3 protein. The sample holds 58,000 or so distinct CDR3 sequences, 21% seen once. The specimen was CD4+ T cells from PBMCs. These receptors all come from a human donor with sarcoidosis (Löfgren's syndrome or another form), or a control subject (not recorded which). Each CDR3 is given with its conserved first and last residue. D genes are given only for firm matches. Expanded clones get a size class; other rows say once, few or many, or leave the size out.

>TRBV7-9|TRBD2|NA|TRBJ2-3
TGTGCCAGCTCCCAGGGACTAGCGGGAGGCGCAGATACGCAGTATTTT
CASSQGLAGGADTQYF
>TRBV6-4|NA|many|TRBJ1-1
TGTGCCAGCAGTGCCGACAGGAACACTGAAGCTTTCTTT
CASSADRNTEAFF
>TRBV7-2|NA|many|TRBJ2-1
TGTGCCAGCAGCCTTAAAAGTGAGCAGTTCTTC
CASSLKSEQFF
>TRBV7-8|TRBD2|NA|TRBJ2-3
TGTGCCAGCAGCGTCGCCGGGACTAGAGTCGGAGATACGCAGTATTTT
CASSVAGTRVGDTQYF
>TRBV20-1|TRBD2|many|TRBJ2-7
TGCAGTGCTAGAGGACCTAGCGGGAGTGCGGGCCGCTACGAGCAGTACTTC
CSARGPSGSAGRYEQYF
>TRBV20-1|NA|few|TRBJ1-2
TGCAGTGCCAGGGATACAGGGAAAGCTAACTATGGCTACACCTTC
CSARDTGKANYGYTF
>TRBV28|NA|NA|TRBJ2-7
TGTGCCAGCGTCCAGGAGGGCTACGAGCAGTACTTC
CASVQEGYEQYF
>TRBV7-9|TRBD1|many|TRBJ1-4
TGTGCCAGCAGCTCCGGGACAGGAGGAACTAATGAAAAACTGTTTTTT
CASSSGTGGTNEKLFF
>TRBV6-6|NA|many|TRBJ2-5
TGTGCCAGCAGTTACCAAGAGACCCAGTACTTC
CASSYQETQYF
>TRBV7-2|NA|many|TRBJ2-4
TGTGCCAGCAGCCGCCCCCAGGGCCGGGCCAAAAACATTCAGTACTTC
CASSRPQGRAKNIQYF
>TRBV20-1|NA|NA|TRBJ2-3
TGCAGTGCTAGAGAACGAGCGGAGCGCACAGATACGCAGTATTTT
CSARERAERTDTQYF
>TRBV15|NA|NA|TRBJ2-4
TGTGCCACCGGCAGAGGTGATGGGGTAACCAAAAACATTCAGTACTTC
CATGRGDGVTKNIQYF
>TRBV20-1|TRBD2|many|TRBJ2-4
TGCAGTGCTAGAGAAGCGGGAGGGGCATACATTCAGTACTTC
CSAREAGGAYIQYF
>TRBV18|NA|many|TRBJ2-1
TGTGCCAGCTCACCAGTTGAGACGGTCGAGTTGCAGTTCTTC
CASSPVETVELQFF
>TRBV6-1|NA|NA|TRBJ2-5
TGTGCCAGCAGACCTTCCCTAAAAGAGACCCAGTGCTTC
CASRPSLKETQCF
>TRBV7-2|NA|few|TRBJ1-1
TGTGCCAGCAGCTTTGGAGGAGGGTCGCCTCCGAGCACTGAAGCTTTCTTT
CASSFGGGSPPSTEAFF
>TRBV6-1|NA|many|TRBJ1-2
TGTGCCAGCAGTGAAGCGCCCGGGGCAGAATATGGCTACACCTTC
CASSEAPGAEYGYTF
>TRBV15|NA|many|TRBJ1-5
TGTGCCACCAGCGGGTTGGCTTATAGCAATCAGCCCCAGCATTTT
CATSGLAYSNQPQHF
>TRBV3-1|TRBD2|NA|TRBJ2-7
TGTGCCAGCAGCCCGCAGCGGGACCGGGACGAGCAGTACTTC
CASSPQRDRDEQYF
>TRBV28|NA|many|TRBJ2-7
TGTGCCAGCAGTTCCCCCCCCGGTGGGCAGTACTTC
CASSSPPGGQYF
>TRBV9|NA|few|TRBJ2-1
TGTCCGCGCCCTGAGCAGTTCTTC
CPRPEQFF
>TRBV30|NA|few|TRBJ1-1
TGTGCCTGGGTGATCCGGGACGCAGGCTTCTTT
CAWVIRDAGFF
>TRBV27|NA|NA|TRBJ2-3
TGTGCAAGCAGTTTATCGAAAACTAGTGACTCTACGGATACGCAGTATTTT
CASSLSKTSDSTDTQYF
>TRBV6-2/TRBV6-3|NA|many|TRBJ2-1
TGTGCCAGCAGTTACTCTCCCGGGACCTACAATGAGCAGTTCTTC
CASSYSPGTYNEQFF
>TRBV14|NA|many|TRBJ2-7
TGTGCCAGCAGCTTAAGGAGGGGGGCCTACGAGCAGTACTTC
CASSLRRGAYEQYF
>TRBV10-3|NA|few|TRBJ2-3
TGTGCCATCTCCCACGGGGGTACCGATACGCAGTATTTT
CAISHGGTDTQYF
>TRBV20-1|NA|many|TRBJ2-7
TGCAGCCTTGGTTTTGCGGGGAGCTACGAGCAGTACTTC
CSLGFAGSYEQYF
>TRBV20-1|NA|many|TRBJ1-2
TGCAGTGCGAATCCCGACGCAGGGAGGTGGGGGGGCTACACCTTC
CSANPDAGRWGGYTF
>TRBV4-1|TRBD1|few|TRBJ2-1
TGCGCCAGCAGCCAGCTCAGGGGGCGCGCCGTACACAATGAGCAGTTCTTC
CASSQLRGRAVHNEQFF
>TRBV2|NA|few|TRBJ1-1
TGTGCCAGCAGATACCGGGGTCTAAACACTGAAGCTTTCTTT
CASRYRGLNTEAFF
>TRBV27|TRBD1|few|TRBJ1-6
TGTGCCAGCAGGAGGACAGGCGATCAATCACCCCTCCACTTT
CASRRTGDQSPLHF
>TRBV29-1|TRBD2|NA|TRBJ2-2
TGCAGCGCAACTAGCGGGAGCGGTGGGTACACCGGGGAGCTGTTTTTT
CSATSGSGGYTGELFF
>TRBV19|NA|NA|TRBJ1-3
TGTGCCAGTAGTCTTTCGCCGATCAGCTACTCTGGAAACACCATATATTTT
CASSLSPISYSGNTIYF
>TRBV5-6|NA|few|TRBJ2-1
TGTGCCAGCATCTCCGGGACCACCTACAATGAGCAGTTCTTC
CASISGTTYNEQFF
>TRBV7-9|NA|few|TRBJ1-2
TGTGCCAGCAGCCCAATTGGACGGCGAGGCTATGGCTACACCTTC
CASSPIGRRGYGYTF
>TRBV20-1|NA|many|TRBJ2-2
TGCAGTGCTGGGGGTCTCACCGGGGAGCTGTTTTTT
CSAGGLTGELFF
>TRBV27|NA|many|TRBJ1-1
TGTGCCAGCAGTTTAGTAGGGGGCACTGAAGCTTTCTTT
CASSLVGGTEAFF
>TRBV5-1|NA|few|TRBJ2-5
TGCGCCAGCAGCTTCGGACAGCGCCTCCAAGAGACCCAGTACTTC
CASSFGQRLQETQYF
>TRBV19|NA|few|TRBJ1-2
TGTGCCAGTAGTATCCGGACAGTTTCCTATGGCTACACCTTC
CASSIRTVSYGYTF
>TRBV7-8|TRBD1|NA|TRBJ1-6
TGTGCCAGCAGCCTAACCGGGACAGCGACTTTCTATAATTCACCCCTCCACTTT
CASSLTGTATFYNSPLHF
>TRBV3-1|NA|NA|TRBJ2-7
TGTGCCAGCAGCCTGGCAGCCGGGCGCGCCGAGCAGTACTTC
CASSLAAGRAEQYF
>TRBV5-1|NA|few|TRBJ2-1
TGCGCCAGCAGCTTAACGACAGAAACCTACAATGAGCAGTTCTTC
CASSLTTETYNEQFF
>TRBV14|NA|few|TRBJ2-7
TGTGCCAGCAGCCAAGATGGGAGCTCCTACGAGCAGTACTTC
CASSQDGSSYEQYF
>TRBV30|NA|few|TRBJ1-3
TGTGCCTGGAGTTCAGGGGCGGAGGGAAACACCATATATTTT
CAWSSGAEGNTIYF
>TRBV4-1|NA|many|TRBJ2-3
TGCGCCAGCAGCCAAGATGGGCGGATTGTCACAGATACGCAGTATTTT
CASSQDGRIVTDTQYF